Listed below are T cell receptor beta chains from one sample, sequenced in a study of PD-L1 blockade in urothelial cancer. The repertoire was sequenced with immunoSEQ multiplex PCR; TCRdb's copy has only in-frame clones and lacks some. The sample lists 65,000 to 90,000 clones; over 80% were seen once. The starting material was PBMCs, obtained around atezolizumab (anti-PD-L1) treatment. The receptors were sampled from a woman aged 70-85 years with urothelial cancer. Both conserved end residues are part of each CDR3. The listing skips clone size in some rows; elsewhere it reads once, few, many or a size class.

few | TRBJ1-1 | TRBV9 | CASSVQGDTEAFF
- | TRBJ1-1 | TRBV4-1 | CASSLSGGVTEAFF
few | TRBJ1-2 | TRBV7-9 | CASTTRGEDYGYTF
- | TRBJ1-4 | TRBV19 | CASSGSLGRAEKKLFF
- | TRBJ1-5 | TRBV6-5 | CASSTGNNQPQHF
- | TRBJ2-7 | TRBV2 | CASSEFGQGAYEQYF
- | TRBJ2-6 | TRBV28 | CASSVTGSGANVLTF
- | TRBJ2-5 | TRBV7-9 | CASSTGTGGPETQYF
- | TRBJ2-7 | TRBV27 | CASSLGRAGAEQYF
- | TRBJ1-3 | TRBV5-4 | CASSRDRAGNTIYF
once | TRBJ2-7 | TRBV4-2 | CASSQDQLVRGSSYEQYF
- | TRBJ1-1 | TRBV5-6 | CASSPGTGNTEAFF
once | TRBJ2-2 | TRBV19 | CASSTSGTNTGELFF
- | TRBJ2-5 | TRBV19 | CASSISTSEALAQYF
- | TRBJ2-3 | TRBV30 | CAWELAGSGDTQYF
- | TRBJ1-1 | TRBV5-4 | CASSSLLDRREAFF
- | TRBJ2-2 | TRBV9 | CASSANYRVGTGELFF
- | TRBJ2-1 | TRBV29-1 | CSVEVAGGRDEQFF
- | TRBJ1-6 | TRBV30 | CAWSLTGESPLHF
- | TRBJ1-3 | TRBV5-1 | CASSETGYGNTIYF
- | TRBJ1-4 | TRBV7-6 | CASSRAPAQTNEKLFF
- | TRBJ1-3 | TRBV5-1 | CASSRDSSGNTIYF
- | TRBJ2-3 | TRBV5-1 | CASSLNWGTGTGDTQYF
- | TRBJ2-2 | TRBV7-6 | CASSNRQGPNTGELFF
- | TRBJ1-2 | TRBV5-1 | CASTLGGAFGNYGYTF
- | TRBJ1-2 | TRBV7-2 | CASSPQVGGGSGYTF
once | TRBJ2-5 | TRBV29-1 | CSVEEGLVRGAQETQYF